The following is a TCR beta chain sequence with its context. The data belong to a study of PD-1 and CTLA-4 blockade in melanoma. This CDR3 has 14 amino acids. Germline V gene sequence: CDR1 LNHDA, CDR2 SQIVND (reference sequence). Trimming pared 6 bases from V and 1 base from J, leaving 10 bases between. Using immunoSEQ multiplex PCR, the repertoire was profiled, and TCRdb retains in-frame clones only, with some absent. This repertoire shows 30,000 or so clones, about 91% found once; its top ten account for about 9.4%. The sequencing here drew on CD8+ T cells from peripheral blood, taken from a patient given anti-PD-1 treatment. This TCR derives from a human donor with melanoma. V is TRBV19 and J is TRBJ1-5; unclear D gene. The CDR3 DNA follows: TGTGCCAGTAGCCCCAGTTGGAGCAATCAGCCCCAGCATTTT. It specifies CASSPSWSNQPQHF. The whole variable domain, remainder taken from reference TRBV19 and TRBJ1-5, is DGGITQSPKYLFRKEGQNVTLSCEQNLNHDAMYWYRQDPGQGLRLIYYSQIVNDFQKGDIAEGYSVSREKKESFPLTVTSAQKNPTAFYLCASSPSWSNQPQHFGDGTRLSIL.